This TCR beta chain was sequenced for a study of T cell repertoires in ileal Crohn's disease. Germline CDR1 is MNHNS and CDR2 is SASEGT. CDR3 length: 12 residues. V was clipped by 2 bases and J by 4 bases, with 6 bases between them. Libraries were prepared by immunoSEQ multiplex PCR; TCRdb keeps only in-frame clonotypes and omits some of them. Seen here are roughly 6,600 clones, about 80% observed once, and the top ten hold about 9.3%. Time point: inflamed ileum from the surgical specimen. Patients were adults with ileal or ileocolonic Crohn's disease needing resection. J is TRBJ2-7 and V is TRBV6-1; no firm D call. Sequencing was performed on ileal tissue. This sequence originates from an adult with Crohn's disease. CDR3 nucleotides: TGTGCCAGCAGTGAAAGAAGATACGAGCAGTACTTC. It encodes CASSERRYEQYF.